This T cell receptor (beta chain) was obtained from a study of blood T cell repertoires in COVID-19. Study overall: Researchers got acute and convalescent COVID-19 samples from the United States, Italy and Spain.

Libraries were prepared by immunoSEQ multiplex PCR; TCRdb keeps only in-frame clonotypes and omits some of them. The table lists over 300,000 clones, about 89% of them singletons. V dropped 6 bases and J dropped 1 base, with 16 bases sitting between them. Per germline, CDR1 SGHAT and CDR2 FQNNGV. The CDR3 length is 16 residues. The sample was peripheral blood. V is TRBV11-2 and J is TRBJ1-3; D is uncertain. The clonotype was recovered from a middle-aged man with acute or convalescent COVID-19. CDR3 DNA: TGTGCCAGCAGTCCCACAAGATCCTCTTCTGGAAACACCATATATTTT. Encoded protein: CASSPTRSSSGNTIYF.